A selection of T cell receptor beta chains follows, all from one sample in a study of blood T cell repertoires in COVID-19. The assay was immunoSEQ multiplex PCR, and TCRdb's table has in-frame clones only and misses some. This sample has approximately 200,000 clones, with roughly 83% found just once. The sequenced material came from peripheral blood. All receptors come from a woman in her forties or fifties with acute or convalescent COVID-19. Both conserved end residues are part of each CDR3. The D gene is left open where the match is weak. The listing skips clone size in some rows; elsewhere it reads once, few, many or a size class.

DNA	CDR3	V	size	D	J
TGTGCCACCAGTGATTCCGGGTCCTTCAATCAGCCCCAGCATTTT	CATSDSGSFNQPQHF	TRBV24-1	-	-	TRBJ1-5
TGTGCCAGCAGCTTGGTTACGGGGGGCACAGATACGCAGTATTTT	CASSLVTGGTDTQYF	TRBV5-4	few	-	TRBJ2-3
TGTGCCAGCAGCGCCCTACCGGGACTAGCGGGACCAGCGAACACCGGGGAGCTGTTTTTT	CASSALPGLAGPANTGELFF	TRBV5-4	-	TRBD2	TRBJ2-2
TGTGCCAGCAGCTTAGAACTAGCGGCCTACAATGAGCAGTTCTTC	CASSLELAAYNEQFF	TRBV7-7	-	TRBD2	TRBJ2-1
TGCGCCAGCAGCCAAGTCGCCCTCGGTGAAGCTTTCTTT	CASSQVALGEAFF	TRBV4-1	-	-	TRBJ1-1
TGTGCCAGCAGCTTGTGGCAGAATAGCAATCAGCCCCAGCATTTT	CASSLWQNSNQPQHF	TRBV5-6	-	-	TRBJ1-5
TGTGCCAGTAGCTCATCTAATAGCAATCAGCCCCAGCATTTT	CASSSSNSNQPQHF	TRBV19	-	-	TRBJ1-5
TGCGCCAGCAGCTCGGGACTAGCGGGTTCCTACGAGCAGTACTTC	CASSSGLAGSYEQYF	TRBV5-1	-	TRBD2	TRBJ2-7
TGTGCCAGCAGCAATCCCTGGACAGGGGGCTCTGAAGCTTTCTTT	CASSNPWTGGSEAFF	TRBV6-5	-	TRBD1	TRBJ1-1
TGTGCCACCAGCTTACCCACAGGGGGCATCGGAGATACGCAGTATTTT	CATSLPTGGIGDTQYF	TRBV24-1	-	TRBD1	TRBJ2-3
TGTGCCACCAGTTCTGTTAGCGGGAGTGTCGGCGGGGAGCTGTTTTTT	CATSSVSGSVGGELFF	TRBV24-1	once	TRBD2	TRBJ2-2
TGTGCCAGCAGCTTGATCAGTACAGGAGTCTATGGCTACACCTTC	CASSLISTGVYGYTF	TRBV5-4	-	-	TRBJ1-2
TGTGCCAGTAGTATATCCAGGACAGGGGGCAAAAAGGGGTCCGGGGAGCTGTTTTTT	CASSISRTGGKKGSGELFF	TRBV19	-	TRBD1	TRBJ2-2
TGTGCCATCAGTGAGTTACAGACCGCTGGAGAGCAGTACTTC	CAISELQTAGEQYF	TRBV10-3	-	-	TRBJ2-7
TGTGCCAGCAGCCAAGCAACAGGGACTGGAAACACCATATATTTT	CASSQATGTGNTIYF	TRBV3-1/TRBV3-2	-	-	TRBJ1-3
TGTGCCAGCAGCCCTTTAGGGACTAGCGGGAGGGCCCAGTTTGACGGGGAGCTGTTTTTT	CASSPLGTSGRAQFDGELFF	TRBV9	-	TRBD2	TRBJ2-2
TGCGCCAGCAGCCCACGGGGGGAGGGAAGCAATCAGCCCCAGCATTTT	CASSPRGEGSNQPQHF	TRBV4-1	-	-	TRBJ1-5
TGCGCCAGCAGCTTGACAGGGGTGGGCTACAATGAGCAGTTCTTC	CASSLTGVGYNEQFF	TRBV5-1	-	TRBD1	TRBJ2-1
TGTGCCAGCAGCTTAGATCCCCACTACGAGCAGTACTTC	CASSLDPHYEQYF	TRBV11-3	-	-	TRBJ2-7
TGTGCCAGCAGCTTGGGGGGGCCTACGAACACCGGGGAGCTGTTTTTT	CASSLGGPTNTGELFF	TRBV7-3	once	-	TRBJ2-2
TGTGCCTGGAGTGTTGAGGGATATTCACCCCTCCACTTT	CAWSVEGYSPLHF	TRBV30	-	-	TRBJ1-6
TGTGCCTGGGCACAACAGGGCACTAGCAATCAGCCCCAGCATTTT	CAWAQQGTSNQPQHF	TRBV30	-	-	TRBJ1-5
TGTGCCAGCAGCCCCACAGGGGGAATCTACGAGCAGTACTTC	CASSPTGGIYEQYF	TRBV7-9	-	TRBD1	TRBJ2-7
TGCGCCAGCAGCCGTTCCCCCGCGCAAAAACTGTTTTTT	CASSRSPAQKLFF	TRBV5-1	-	-	TRBJ1-4
TGCGCCAGCAGCCGACTAGCGGGTAACACCGGGGAGCTGTTTTTT	CASSRLAGNTGELFF	TRBV5-1	-	TRBD2	TRBJ2-2
TGCGCCAGCAGCTTGGGAGGGACAGCTGAAGCTTTCTTT	CASSLGGTAEAFF	TRBV5-1	once	TRBD1	TRBJ1-1
TGTGCCAGCACACCCCGGGCGGGGGCGCCGGAGACCCAGTACTTC	CASTPRAGAPETQYF	TRBV7-2	-	-	TRBJ2-5
TGTGCCAGCAGCCAAGGGACAGGGGGCAATGAGCAGTTCTTC	CASSQGTGGNEQFF	TRBV3-1/TRBV3-2	few	TRBD1	TRBJ2-1
TGTGCCAGCAGCAAAGGGCCGGGGGGCAATCTCTCCTACGAGCAGTACTTC	CASSKGPGGNLSYEQYF	TRBV21-1	-	-	TRBJ2-7
TGTGCCAGCAGCTTATACGGAATAGCGGGGGGCCGAAACACCGGGGAGCTGTTTTTT	CASSLYGIAGGRNTGELFF	TRBV7-3	-	TRBD2	TRBJ2-2
TGTGCCAGCAGCTTAGTCGGTCGGAACACTGAAGCTTTCTTT	CASSLVGRNTEAFF	TRBV7-9	-	-	TRBJ1-1
TGTGCCAGCAGTTTCCAGGGAATCGATGGCTACACCTTC	CASSFQGIDGYTF	TRBV12-3/TRBV12-4	few	-	TRBJ1-2
TGCAGTGCTCCGTTGGAGACTGAAGCTTTCTTT	CSAPLETEAFF	TRBV20-1	-	-	TRBJ1-1
TGTGCCAGTAGTATGGGATTCGGGACAGGGACCTACGAGCAGTACTTC	CASSMGFGTGTYEQYF	TRBV19	many	TRBD1	TRBJ2-7
TGCGCCAGCAGCCGGGGGGGCCTTCGGACAGATACGCAGTATTTT	CASSRGGLRTDTQYF	TRBV4-3	-	-	TRBJ2-3
TGTGCCAGCAGCCGGGACAGGGCTGGAAACACCATATATTTT	CASSRDRAGNTIYF	TRBV9	few	TRBD1	TRBJ1-3
TGTGCCAGCAGAACCGGGACAGGGGGGTCCTACGAGCAGTACTTC	CASRTGTGGSYEQYF	TRBV6-5	-	TRBD1	TRBJ2-7
TGTGCCACCAGTGACTCCGGGACAGGGTCGATAGAGACCCAGTACTTC	CATSDSGTGSIETQYF	TRBV24-1	-	TRBD1	TRBJ2-5
TGTGCCAGCAGTGGCCAGAGACACTACACCTTC	CASSGQRHYTF	TRBV28	-	-	TRBJ1-2
TGCGCCAGCAGCTTCGGACAGGGAACAGATACGCAGTATTTT	CASSFGQGTDTQYF	TRBV5-1	-	TRBD1	TRBJ2-3
TGTGCCAGCAGTAAAAGACAGGGGTTGGACGAGCAGTACTTC	CASSKRQGLDEQYF	TRBV6-2/TRBV6-3	-	TRBD1	TRBJ2-7
TGTGCCTGGAGAGCGGACGGTTATAGCAATCAGCCCCAGCATTTT	CAWRADGYSNQPQHF	TRBV30	-	-	TRBJ1-5
TGTGCCAGCAGCGCTGACAGGGGGATGGCTTTCTTT	CASSADRGMAFF	TRBV11-3	-	TRBD1	TRBJ1-1
TGTGCCAGCAGTCCCACTAATCCAGATACGCAGTATTTT	CASSPTNPDTQYF	TRBV28	-	-	TRBJ2-3
TGTGCCAGCAGCCAAGCGGGAGGACTAGCGGGAGGAGAGACCCAGTACTTC	CASSQAGGLAGGETQYF	TRBV4-2	-	TRBD2	TRBJ2-5
TGCGCCAGCAACCGGGAGGGCCTGTACGAGCAGTACTTC	CASNREGLYEQYF	TRBV10-2	-	TRBD2	TRBJ2-7
TGTGCCAGCTTTAGGGGTGGCTACACCTTC	CASFRGGYTF	TRBV12-3/TRBV12-4	-	-	TRBJ1-2
TGTGCCAGCAGTTTAAGACGGGGAAGCGAGCAGTACTTC	CASSLRRGSEQYF	TRBV27	-	-	TRBJ2-7
TGTGCCAGCAGTCAGATTGCAGATACGCAGTATTTT	CASSQIADTQYF	TRBV6-5	-	-	TRBJ2-3
TGTGCCAGCAGTCGAGAGCGGGGGACAGAGACCCAGTACTTC	CASSRERGTETQYF	TRBV27	-	TRBD2	TRBJ2-5
TGTGCCAGCAGTGGTATACAGGGTAATCAGCCCCAGCATTTT	CASSGIQGNQPQHF	TRBV2	-	-	TRBJ1-5
TGTGCCAGCACCGACAAAAATAGCAATCAGCCCCAGCATTTT	CASTDKNSNQPQHF	TRBV2	-	-	TRBJ1-5
TGTGCCAGCAGCGTAATGCCGGACAGATTCACAGATACGCAGTATTTT	CASSVMPDRFTDTQYF	TRBV4-2	-	-	TRBJ2-3
TGTGCCAGCAGCGTGGGACTAGTCCGGACCACCGGGGAGCTGTTTTTT	CASSVGLVRTTGELFF	TRBV7-2	-	TRBD2	TRBJ2-2